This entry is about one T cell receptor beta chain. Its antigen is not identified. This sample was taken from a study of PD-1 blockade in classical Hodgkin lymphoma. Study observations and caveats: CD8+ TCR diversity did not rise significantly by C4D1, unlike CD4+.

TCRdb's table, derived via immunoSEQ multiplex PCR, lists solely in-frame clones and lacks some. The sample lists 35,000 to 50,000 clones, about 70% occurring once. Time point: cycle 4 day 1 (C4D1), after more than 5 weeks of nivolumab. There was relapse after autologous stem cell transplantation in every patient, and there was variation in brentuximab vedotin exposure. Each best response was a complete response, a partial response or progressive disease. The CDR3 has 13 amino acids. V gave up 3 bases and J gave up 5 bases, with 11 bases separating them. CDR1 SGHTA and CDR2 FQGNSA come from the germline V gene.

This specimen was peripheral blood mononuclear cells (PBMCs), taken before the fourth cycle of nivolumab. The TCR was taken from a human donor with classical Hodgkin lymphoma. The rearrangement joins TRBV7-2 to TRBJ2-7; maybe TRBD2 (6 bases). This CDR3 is CASSLGGENEQYF. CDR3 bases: TGTGCCAGCAGCTTGGGGGGAGAGAACGAGCAGTACTTC.